Shown below are 11 T cell receptor beta chains from a single sample sequenced in a study of CD8+ T cells in alopecia areata. Reverse transcription of extracted RNA yielded cDNA, which provided the sequencing template. The method was immunoSEQ multiplex PCR; TCRdb's version includes in-frame clones alone and lacks a portion of them. The sample lists 150,000 to 190,000 clones, approximately 53% occurring once. Specimen: CD8+ T cells sorted from blood, collected at week 0. Receptor source: a human donor with alopecia areata.

The rearrangement joins TRBV28 to TRBJ2-5; TRBD2 aligns across 7 bases. V lost 1 base to trimming and J lost 5 bases; unmatched junction nucleotides: 1. CDR3 length: 13 amino acids. Looked up from germline, CDR1 is MDHEN and CDR2 is SYDVKM. This chain's CDR3 is CASSLSGRETQYF. The CDR3 nucleotides read TGTGCCAGCAGTTTATCCGGGAGGGAGACCCAGTACTTC.

This sequence joins TRBV29-1 and TRBJ1-1; the D gene is possibly TRBD1 (6 bases). This CDR3 contains 15 residues. Germline lookup yields CDR1 SQVTM and CDR2 ANQGSEA. Trimming pared 3 bases from V and 0 bases from J, leaving 14 bases between. CDR3 nucleotide sequence: TGCAGCGTTGAGGCGACCGGGACACTGAACACTGAAGCTTTCTTT. This translates into CSVEATGTLNTEAFF.

The chain recombines TRBV5-1 with TRBJ2-7; D remains ambiguous. V was pared by 2 bases and J by 2 bases, with 17 bases between. Germline CDR1 and CDR2: SGHRS and YFSETQ. The CDR3 has 16 residues. The chain's CDR3 is CASSFKSADLAYEQYF. The CDR3 DNA follows: TGCGCCAGCAGCTTTAAATCCGCAGACCTAGCCTACGAGCAGTACTTC.

This clone showed up just a few times. The CDR3 is CSVPGAFF. CDR3 nucleotide sequence: TGCAGCGTCCCGGGGGCTTTCTTT. The genes are TRBV29-1 and TRBJ1-1, with no clear D. With 6 bases removed from V and 11 bases from J, the gap between germline ends came to 7 bases. Germline-derived CDR1 and CDR2 are SQVTM and ANQGSEA. The CDR3 runs to 8 residues.

This clone showed up just a few times. V is TRBV7-9 and J is TRBJ2-7; D is possibly TRBD1 or TRBD2 (5 bases each). The CDR3 consists of 13 residues. Germline CDR1 SEHNR, CDR2 FQNEAQ (reference sequence). With 3 bases removed from V and 2 bases from J, the gap between germline ends came to 8 bases. CDR3 in DNA: TGTGCCAGCAGCTTTGAGGGGACCTACGAGCAGTACTTC. It specifies CASSFEGTYEQYF.

V usage is TRBV10-3 and J usage is TRBJ2-1; perhaps D is TRBD1 or TRBD2 (5 bases each). The CDR3 length is 13 residues. With 2 bases removed from V and 10 bases from J, the gap between germline ends came to 12 bases. In germline, CDR1 is ENHRY, CDR2 SYGVKD. The CDR3 DNA reads as TGTGCCATCAGTGAGGCGACCGGGACGGAGCAGTTCTTC. Translated: CAISEATGTEQFF.

The chain is built from TRBV19 and TRBJ1-1; D is uncertain. The CDR3 extends over 12 amino acids. Germline V lookup: CDR1 LNHDA, CDR2 SQIVND (reference sequence). V was trimmed by 6 bases and J by 6 bases, leaving 11 bases between them. The CDR3 loop reads CASRYLEAEAFF. The CDR3 DNA reads as TGTGCCAGTAGGTACCTTGAAGCTGAAGCTTTCTTT.

This chain connects TRBV7-2 to TRBJ2-1, with D unresolved. Trimming cost V 7 bases and J 5 bases, with 9 bases left between them. The CDR3 runs to 12 residues. Germline V gene lookup returns CDR1 SGHTA and CDR2 FQGNSA. CDR3: CASTPNHNEQFF. CDR3 DNA sequence: TGTGCCAGCACCCCGAACCACAATGAGCAGTTCTTC.

This clone was counted only a few times. The J gene is TRBJ1-5, the V gene TRBV4-1; D gene unclear. The V gene's germline CDR1 is MGHRA and CDR2 YSYEKL. The CDR3 runs 13 residues. Trimming removed 0 bases at V and 6 bases at J, with 6 bases between. The CDR3 bases are TGCGCCAGCAGCCAAGATCGGGGTCAGCCCCAGCATTTT. Amino acid sequence: CASSQDRGQPQHF.

This clone was detected only once. The chain employs TRBV27 and TRBJ1-1, with a possible D match to TRBD1 (6 bases). Germline CDR1 and CDR2: MNHEY and SMNVEV (reference sequence). Trimming removed 6 bases at V and 4 bases at J, with 15 bases between. This CDR3 has 14 amino acids. In nucleotides, the CDR3 is TGTGCCAGCAGCTCTGGGGGCGCGGGCACTGAAGCTTTCTTT. It translates to CASSSGGAGTEAFF.

This clone was recorded once. The chain couples TRBV9 to TRBJ2-3, with D unclear. The V end was cut by 3 bases, the J end by 0 bases, with 11 bases between. The CDR3 contains 15 residues. The germline CDR1 and CDR2 sequences are SGDLS and YYNGEE. The CDR3 loop reads CASSAKDTSTDTQYF. The DNA of the CDR3 is TGTGCCAGCAGCGCAAAAGATACTAGCACAGATACGCAGTATTTT.